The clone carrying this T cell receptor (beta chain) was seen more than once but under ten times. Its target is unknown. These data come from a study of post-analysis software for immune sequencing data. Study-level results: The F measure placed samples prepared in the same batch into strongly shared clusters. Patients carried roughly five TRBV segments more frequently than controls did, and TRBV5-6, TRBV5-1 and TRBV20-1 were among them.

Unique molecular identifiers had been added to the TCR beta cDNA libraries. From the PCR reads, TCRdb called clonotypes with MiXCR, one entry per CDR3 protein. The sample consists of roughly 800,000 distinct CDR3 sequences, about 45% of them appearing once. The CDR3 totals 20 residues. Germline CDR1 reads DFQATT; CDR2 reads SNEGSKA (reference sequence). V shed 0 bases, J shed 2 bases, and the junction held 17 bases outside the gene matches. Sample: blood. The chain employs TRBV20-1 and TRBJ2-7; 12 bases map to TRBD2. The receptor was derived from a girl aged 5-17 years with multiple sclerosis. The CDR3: CSARDLFMTSGSPTPYEQYF. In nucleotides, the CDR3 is TGCAGTGCTAGAGATTTGTTCATGACTAGCGGGAGCCCCACGCCCTACGAGCAGTACTTC.